A selection of T cell receptor beta chains follows, all from one sample in a study of OX40 agonist ivuxolimab in advanced cancers. Profiled with immunoSEQ multiplex PCR; TCRdb holds only in-frame clones, not every one. The sample carries some 25,000 clones, roughly four fifths recorded once. The sequencing used CD4+ or CD8+ T cells sorted from blood, collected in a trial of the OX40 agonist ivuxolimab. The source of these receptors is an adult with an advanced solid tumor such as melanoma, head and neck, liver or kidney cancer. Each CDR3 is given with its conserved first and last residue. The order of the fields is D gene, V gene, J gene, clone size, CDR3 DNA, CDR3 protein. The D gene is left open where the match is weak. Clone sizes are given selectively: once, few, many, or a class where the clone is expanded.

.	TRBV10-2	TRBJ2-1	.	TGCGCCAGCAGTGGGCCGAGGGGATATGAGCAGTTCTTC	CASSGPRGYEQFF
TRBD1	TRBV5-5	TRBJ2-7	once	TGTGCCAGCACCTCAAGGACAGGGAGCTACGAGCAGTACTTC	CASTSRTGSYEQYF
.	TRBV10-2	TRBJ1-1	.	TGCGCCAGCAGTGCCGTAGAGAACACTGAAGCTTTCTTT	CASSAVENTEAFF
.	TRBV7-8	TRBJ2-2	few	TGTGCCAGCAGGAGCGGCGCCACCGGGGAGCTGTTTTTT	CASRSGATGELFF
.	TRBV27	TRBJ1-2	.	TGTGCCAGCAGTTTACGGGGGCGCCGTGGCTACACCTTC	CASSLRGRRGYTF
.	TRBV5-1	TRBJ2-7	.	TGCGCCAGCAGCTTGGAGGTTTTTAGCTACGAGCAGTACTTC	CASSLEVFSYEQYF
.	TRBV5-4	TRBJ1-1	.	TGTGCCAGCAGCTTTGCAGGGAACACTGAAGCTTTCTTT	CASSFAGNTEAFF
.	TRBV5-6	TRBJ2-7	.	TGTGCCAGCAGCTTGGCGCCTGAAGCCTACGAGCAGTACTTC	CASSLAPEAYEQYF
.	TRBV28	TRBJ2-7	.	TGTGCCAGCAGTTTAGTTTTGACAGAGCAGTACTTC	CASSLVLTEQYF
TRBD1	TRBV27	TRBJ1-1	.	TGTGCCAGCAGTTTCGGGACAGGGAACACTGAAGCTTTCTTT	CASSFGTGNTEAFF
.	TRBV6-1	TRBJ2-3	.	TGTGCCAGCAGTGAAATCGGACTCCTCCATAGCACAGATACGCAGTATTTT	CASSEIGLLHSTDTQYF
.	TRBV27	TRBJ1-1	.	TGTGCCAGCAGCCCCGGAGGCAGCACTGAAGCTTTCTTT	CASSPGGSTEAFF
.	TRBV28	TRBJ1-1	few	TGTGCCAGCAGTTTGGAAGACATCACATGGGGGAACACTGAAGCTTTCTTT	CASSLEDITWGNTEAFF
.	TRBV2	TRBJ2-7	.	TGTGCCAGCAGTGATTACGGGAAGAACTACGAGCAGTACTTC	CASSDYGKNYEQYF
TRBD1	TRBV4-1	TRBJ1-4	.	TGCGCCAGCAGCCAAGAAGCAGGGGGATCTAATGAAAAACTGTTTTTT	CASSQEAGGSNEKLFF
.	TRBV27	TRBJ1-1	once	TGTGCCAGCATTCCTCTGGGGTTGGGTGACACTGAAGCTTTCTTT	CASIPLGLGDTEAFF
TRBD1	TRBV6-5	TRBJ2-1	.	TGTGCCAGCAGTTACGGGGGGACAGGGAATGAGCAGTTCTTC	CASSYGGTGNEQFF
.	TRBV5-1	TRBJ2-5	.	TGCGCCAGCAGCCCCGGAGGGGGGGCGCGCCAAGAGACCCAGTACTTC	CASSPGGGARQETQYF
.	TRBV10-1	TRBJ1-2	few	TGCGCCATCAGCCCGGCGCGGGGGGCCTCCTATGGCTACACCTTC	CAISPARGASYGYTF
TRBD1	TRBV9	TRBJ2-7	once	TGTGCCAGCAGCGACGGGACAGCCTACGAGCAGTACTTC	CASSDGTAYEQYF
.	TRBV7-9	TRBJ1-2	medium-sized	TGTGCCAGCAGCTACCCGGGGCAGGAGAACTATGGCTACACCTTC	CASSYPGQENYGYTF
.	TRBV7-9	TRBJ2-2	few	TGTGCCAGCAGCTTTGGGGGCACCGGGGAGCTGTTTTTT	CASSFGGTGELFF